This entry is about one T cell receptor beta chain. The CDR3 runs 20 residues. With V trimmed by 6 bases and J by 1 base, 23 bases remained unmatched. Germline lookup yields CDR1 KGHDR and CDR2 SFDVKD. This sample is part of a study of blood T cell repertoires in COVID-19. Study background: COVID-19 samples collected from the United States, Italy and Spain covered acute and convalescent phases. PBMCs, B-cell-depleted T cells, or T cells provided the cDNA or gDNA that made up the material.

As processed by the authors: Amplification of reference gene primers provided the estimated nucleated cell counts. The method was immunoSEQ multiplex PCR; TCRdb's version includes in-frame clones alone and lacks a portion of them. The V and J calls and clone size were taken over from that table, and D and trimming were inferred from the DNA. Of tens of thousands of clones listed, 65% to 85% are singletons. The TCR comes from an elderly woman with acute or convalescent COVID-19. J is TRBJ2-7 and V is TRBV24-1, with 7 bases that match TRBD2. Material for sequencing was peripheral blood. The CDR3 nucleotides are TGTGCCACCAGTCCCCTAGAGCCTAGCGGAGAGGTTGGAGCTTCCTACGAGCAGTACTTC. Translated, it gives CATSPLEPSGEVGASYEQYF.